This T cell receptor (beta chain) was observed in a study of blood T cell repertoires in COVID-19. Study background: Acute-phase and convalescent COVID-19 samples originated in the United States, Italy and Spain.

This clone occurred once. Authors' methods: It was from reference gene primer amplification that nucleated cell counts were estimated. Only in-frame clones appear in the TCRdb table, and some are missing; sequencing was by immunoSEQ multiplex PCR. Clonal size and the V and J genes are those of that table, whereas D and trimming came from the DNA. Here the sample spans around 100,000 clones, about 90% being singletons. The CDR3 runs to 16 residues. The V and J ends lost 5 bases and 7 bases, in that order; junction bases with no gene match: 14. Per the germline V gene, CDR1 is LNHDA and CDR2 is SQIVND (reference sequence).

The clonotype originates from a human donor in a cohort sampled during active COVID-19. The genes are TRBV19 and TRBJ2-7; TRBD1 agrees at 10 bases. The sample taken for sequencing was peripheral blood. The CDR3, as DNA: TGTGCCAGTAGTCTCTACCCGGGACAGGGGATGGATGAGCAGTACTTC. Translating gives CASSLYPGQGMDEQYF. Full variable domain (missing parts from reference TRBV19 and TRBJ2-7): DGGITQSPKYLFRKEGQNVTLSCEQNLNHDAMYWYRQDPGQGLRLIYYSQIVNDFQKGDIAEGYSVSREKKESFPLTVTSAQKNPTAFYLCASSLYPGQGMDEQYFGPGTRLTVT.